These 8 T cell receptor beta chains came from one sample sequenced in a study of cytomegalovirus exposure and HLA in healthy donors. The table came from immunoSEQ multiplex PCR; TCRdb's copy has only in-frame clones and leaves some out. Of approximately 120,000 clones in the sample, roughly 94% were seen once. The sample taken for sequencing was PBMCs. Source of these receptors: a woman younger than 30 in good health and CMV-seronegative.

The rearrangement uses TRBV5-4 and TRBJ2-3, with 15 bases fitting TRBD2. V was pared by 7 bases and J by 4 bases, with 1 base of the junction left unmatched. Germline assignment: CDR1 SGHNT and CDR2 YYREEE (reference sequence). The CDR3 extends over 14 amino acids. CDR3 bases: TGTGCCAGCGGGACTAGCGGGGGGCCAGATACGCAGTATTTT. Protein sequence: CASGTSGGPDTQYF.

This chain connects TRBV27 to TRBJ2-2, with a possible D match to TRBD2 (5 bases). This CDR3 contains 17 residues. Trimming pared 6 bases from V and 1 base from J, leaving 18 bases between. Germline lookup yields CDR1 MNHEY and CDR2 SMNVEV (reference sequence). As DNA, the CDR3 is TGTGCCAGCAGACCCCCGGGATATTCTATGAACACCGGGGAGCTGTTTTTT. Its protein is CASRPPGYSMNTGELFF.

V gene TRBV4-1 combines with J gene TRBJ2-7, with TRBD2 matching 11 bases. The CDR3 is 16 residues long. V dropped 0 bases and J dropped 0; count of bases not matched to a gene: 1. From germline, CDR1 is MGHRA and CDR2 YSYEKL. CDR3 nucleotide sequence: TGCGCCAGCAGCCAAGAAGGACTAGCGGGCTCCTACGAGCAGTACTTC. Translation gives CASSQEGLAGSYEQYF.

This clone was detected only once. DNA of the CDR3: TGTGCCAGCAGCCCCGGACAGGGAGAGACCCAGTACTTC. Residues: CASSPGQGETQYF. The V gene is TRBV5-4, the J gene TRBJ2-5, with 8 bases identical to TRBD1. V was pared by 4 bases and J by 4 bases, with 3 bases of the junction left unmatched. The V gene's germline CDR1 is SGHNT and CDR2 YYREEE (reference sequence). The CDR3 spans 13 residues.

The chain uses TRBV27 and TRBJ1-5, with D perhaps matching TRBD1 (5 bases). Per germline, CDR1 MNHEY and CDR2 SMNVEV (reference sequence). The CDR3 has 15 residues. Trimming stripped 3 bases from V and 1 base from J, with 10 bases between. Here the CDR3 reads CASSFYPGSNQPQHF. The CDR3 DNA reads TGTGCCAGCAGTTTTTATCCAGGGAGCAATCAGCCCCAGCATTTT.

CDR3 coding DNA: TGTGCCAGCAGCTGGGGACAAAACTATGGCTACACCTTC. Protein product: CASSWGQNYGYTF. This chain links TRBV2 with TRBJ1-2; maybe TRBD1 (6 bases). V lost 6 bases to trimming and J lost 2 bases, with 10 bases between them. From germline, CDR1 is SNHLY and CDR2 FYNNEI. CDR3 length: 13 amino acids.

This chain uses TRBV28 with TRBJ2-7; 8 bases agree with TRBD1. The CDR3 runs to 13 residues. Looked up from germline, CDR1 is MDHEN and CDR2 is SYDVKM. V was clipped by 7 bases and J by 4 bases; unmatched bases: 6. CDR3 sequence reads: CASTPGQEYEQYF. Here the CDR3 DNA reads TGTGCCAGCACCCCGGGACAGGAGTACGAGCAGTACTTC.

The chain couples TRBV7-9 to TRBJ2-5; 7 positions agree with TRBD1. J was trimmed by 5 bases and V by 6 bases; bases with no gene match: 12. Germline V gene data show CDR1 as SEHNR and CDR2 as FQNEAQ (reference sequence). The CDR3 runs 15 residues. In DNA, the CDR3 is TGTGCCAGCAGGGAGACAGGGCAGGGTGGGGAGACCCAGTACTTC. Translating gives CASRETGQGGETQYF.